The clone carrying this T cell receptor beta chain was seen a few times. This record comes from a study of blood T cell repertoires in COVID-19. The V gene's germline CDR1 is SEHNR and CDR2 FQNEAQ (reference sequence). The V end was cut by 1 base, the J end by 1 base, with 8 bases between. The CDR3 runs to 14 residues. Clones were read by immunoSEQ multiplex PCR, and TCRdb kept only the in-frame ones, dropping some. The data show some 370,000 clones, 87% seen once. Sequencing input: peripheral blood. The chain employs TRBV7-9 and TRBJ2-7, with D uncertain. This receptor was identified in a woman aged 30 to 39 with COVID-19, enrolled during active disease. The CDR3 nucleotides read TGTGCCAGCAGCTTAGTTCACGGTTCCTACGAGCAGTACTTC. Translation: CASSLVHGSYEQYF.